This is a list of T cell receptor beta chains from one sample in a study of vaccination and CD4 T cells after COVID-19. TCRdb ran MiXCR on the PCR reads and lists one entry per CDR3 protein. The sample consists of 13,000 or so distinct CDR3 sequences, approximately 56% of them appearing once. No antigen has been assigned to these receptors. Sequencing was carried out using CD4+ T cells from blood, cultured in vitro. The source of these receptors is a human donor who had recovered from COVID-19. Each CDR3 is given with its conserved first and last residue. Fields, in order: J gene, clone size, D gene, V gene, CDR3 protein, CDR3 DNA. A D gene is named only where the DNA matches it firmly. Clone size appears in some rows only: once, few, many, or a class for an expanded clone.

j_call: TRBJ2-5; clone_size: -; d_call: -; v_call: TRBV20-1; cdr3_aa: CSAPREVETQYF; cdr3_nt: TGCAGTGCGCCCAGGGAGGTTGAGACCCAGTACTTC
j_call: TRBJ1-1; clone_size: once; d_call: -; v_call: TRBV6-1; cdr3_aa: CASRPPIGTEAFF; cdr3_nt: TGTGCCAGCAGGCCGCCCATAGGCACTGAAGCTTTCTTT
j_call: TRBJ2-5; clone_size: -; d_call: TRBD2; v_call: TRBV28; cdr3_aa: CASTLSGGRRETQYF; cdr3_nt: TGTGCCAGCACCCTAAGTGGCGGGAGACGAGAGACCCAGTACTTC
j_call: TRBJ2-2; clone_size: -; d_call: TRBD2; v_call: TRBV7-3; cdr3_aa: CASSLGLAGVDTGELFF; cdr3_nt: TGTGCCAGCAGCCTCGGACTAGCGGGAGTAGACACCGGGGAGCTGTTTTTT
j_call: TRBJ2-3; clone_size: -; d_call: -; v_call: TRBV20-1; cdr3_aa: CSASYGRLDSADTQYF; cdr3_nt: TGCAGTGCTAGTTATGGGAGACTAGACAGCGCAGATACGCAGTATTTT
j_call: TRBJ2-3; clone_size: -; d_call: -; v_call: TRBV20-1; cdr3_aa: CSASLTASTDTQYF; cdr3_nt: TGCAGTGCTAGCTTAACCGCTAGCACAGATACGCAGTATTTT
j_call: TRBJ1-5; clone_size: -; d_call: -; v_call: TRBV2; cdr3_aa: CASSTQGVGNQPQHF; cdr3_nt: TGTGCCAGCAGTACACAGGGTGTGGGCAATCAGCCCCAGCATTTT
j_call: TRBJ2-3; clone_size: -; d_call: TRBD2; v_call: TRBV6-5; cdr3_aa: CASSYSAGGYTDTQYF; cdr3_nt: TGTGCCAGCAGTTACTCAGCGGGAGGGTACACAGATACGCAGTATTTT
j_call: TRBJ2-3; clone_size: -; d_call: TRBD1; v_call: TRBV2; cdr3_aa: CASTVTGSPDTQYF; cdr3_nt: TGTGCCAGCACTGTGACAGGGTCTCCAGATACGCAGTATTTT
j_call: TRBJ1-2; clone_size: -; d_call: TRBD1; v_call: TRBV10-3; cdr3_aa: CAISDPTGGDGYTF; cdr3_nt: TGTGCCATCAGTGACCCGACAGGGGGTGATGGCTACACCTTC
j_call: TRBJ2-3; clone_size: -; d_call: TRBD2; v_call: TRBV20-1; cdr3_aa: CSAREIAGGTDTQYF; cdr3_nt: TGCAGTGCTAGAGAAATAGCGGGAGGGACAGATACGCAGTATTTT
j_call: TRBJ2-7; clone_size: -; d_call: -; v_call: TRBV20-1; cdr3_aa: CSASGAYEQYF; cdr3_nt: TGCAGTGCTAGCGGCGCCTACGAGCAGTACTTC
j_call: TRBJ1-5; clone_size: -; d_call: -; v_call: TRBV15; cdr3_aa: CATSRDGNSNQPQHF; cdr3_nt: TGTGCCACCAGCCGGGACGGAAATAGCAATCAGCCCCAGCATTTT
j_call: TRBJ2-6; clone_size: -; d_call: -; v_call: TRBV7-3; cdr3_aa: CASSLTGYSGSGANVLTF; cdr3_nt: TGTGCCAGCAGCTTAACAGGGTACTCCGGCTCTGGGGCCAACGTCCTGACTTTC
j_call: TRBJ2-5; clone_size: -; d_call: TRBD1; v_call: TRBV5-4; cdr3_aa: CASSFLGTGAETQYF; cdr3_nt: TGTGCCAGCAGCTTTCTGGGGACAGGGGCAGAGACCCAGTACTTC
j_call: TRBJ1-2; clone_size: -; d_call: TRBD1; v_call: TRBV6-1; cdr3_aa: CATRRARGYYGYTF; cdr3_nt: TGTGCCACACGTCGAGCCAGGGGGTACTATGGCTACACCTTC
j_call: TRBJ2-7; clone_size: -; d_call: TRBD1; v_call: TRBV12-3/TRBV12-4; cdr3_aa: CASRPKDRVGEQYF; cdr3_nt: TGTGCCAGCAGGCCCAAGGACAGGGTGGGGGAGCAGTACTTC
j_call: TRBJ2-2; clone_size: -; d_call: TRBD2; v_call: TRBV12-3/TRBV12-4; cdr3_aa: CASSLWTSGTNTGELFF; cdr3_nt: TGTGCCAGCAGTTTATGGACTAGCGGGACGAACACCGGGGAGCTGTTTTTT
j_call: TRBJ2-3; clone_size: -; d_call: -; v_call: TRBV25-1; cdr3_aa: CASSEFGGQGQFSTDTQYF; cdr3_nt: TGTGCCAGCAGTGAATTTGGAGGGCAGGGACAGTTTAGCACAGATACGCAGTATTTT
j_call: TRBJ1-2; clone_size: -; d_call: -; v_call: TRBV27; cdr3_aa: CATVKMVAGGLGGYTF; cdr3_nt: TGTGCCACCGTGAAGATGGTGGCCGGTGGCTTAGGCGGCTACACCTTC
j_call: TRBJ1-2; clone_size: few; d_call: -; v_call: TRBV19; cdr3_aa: CASTPGLNYGYTF; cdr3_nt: TGTGCCAGTACCCCAGGGCTCAACTATGGCTACACCTTC
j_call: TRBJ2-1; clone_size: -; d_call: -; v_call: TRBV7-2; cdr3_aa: CASSFLDRGKFF; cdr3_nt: TGTGCCAGCAGCTTTTTAGACCGCGGAAAGTTCTTC
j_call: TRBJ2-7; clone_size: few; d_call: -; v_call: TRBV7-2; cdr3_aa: CASSLEYDRYF; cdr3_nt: TGTGCCAGCAGCTTAGAATACGACAGATACTTC
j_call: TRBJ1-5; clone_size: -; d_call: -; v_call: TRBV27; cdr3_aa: CASSFRGPQGSSNQPQHF; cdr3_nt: TGTGCCAGCAGTTTTCGGGGGCCACAAGGATCAAGCAATCAGCCCCAGCATTTT
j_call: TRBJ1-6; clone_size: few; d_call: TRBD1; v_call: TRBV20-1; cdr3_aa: CSASERGTAFNSPLHF; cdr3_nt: TGCAGTGCTAGCGAGCGGGGGACAGCATTTAATTCACCCCTCCACTTT
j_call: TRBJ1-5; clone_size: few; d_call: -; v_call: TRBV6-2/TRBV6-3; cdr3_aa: CASKAGTLNQPQHF; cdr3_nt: TGTGCCAGCAAGGCAGGGACGCTCAATCAGCCCCAGCATTTT
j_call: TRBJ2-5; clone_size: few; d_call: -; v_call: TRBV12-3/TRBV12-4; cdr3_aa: CASSLSLRVVGETQYF; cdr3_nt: TGTGCCAGCAGTTTATCGCTCAGGGTAGTTGGAGAGACCCAGTACTTC
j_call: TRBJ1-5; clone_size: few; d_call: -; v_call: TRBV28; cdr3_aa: CASTLGPTVSNQPQHF; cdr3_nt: TGTGCCAGCACCTTGGGCCCGACAGTCAGCAATCAGCCCCAGCATTTT
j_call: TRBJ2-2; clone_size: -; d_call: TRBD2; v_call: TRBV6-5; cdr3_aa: CASSYRPGGTGELFF; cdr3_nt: TGTGCCAGCAGTTACCGTCCGGGGGGCACCGGGGAGCTGTTTTTT
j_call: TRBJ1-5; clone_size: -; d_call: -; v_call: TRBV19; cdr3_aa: CASSTPRQPQHF; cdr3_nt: TGTGCCAGTAGTACGCCACGGCAGCCCCAGCATTTT
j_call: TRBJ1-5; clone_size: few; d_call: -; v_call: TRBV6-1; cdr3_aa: CASSLGRGGNQPQHF; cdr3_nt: TGTGCCAGCTCCCTGGGGAGGGGAGGCAATCAGCCCCAGCATTTT
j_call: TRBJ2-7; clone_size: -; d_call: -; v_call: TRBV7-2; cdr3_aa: CASSLMVAGEQYF; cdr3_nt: TGTGCCAGCAGCTTAATGGTCGCAGGCGAGCAGTACTTC
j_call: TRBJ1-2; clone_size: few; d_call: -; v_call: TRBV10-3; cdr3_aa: CAISEARDGTGYTF; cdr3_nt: TGTGCCATCAGTGAGGCCCGGGACGGAACTGGCTACACCTTC
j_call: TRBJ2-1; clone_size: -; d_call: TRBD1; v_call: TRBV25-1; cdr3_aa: CASSEPEDRAKQFF; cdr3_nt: TGTGCCAGCAGTGAACCCGAGGACAGGGCTAAGCAGTTCTTC
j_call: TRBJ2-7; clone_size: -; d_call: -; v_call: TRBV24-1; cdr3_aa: CATSDLRARSSYEQYF; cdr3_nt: TGTGCCACCAGTGATTTGAGGGCTCGAAGCTCCTACGAGCAGTACTTC
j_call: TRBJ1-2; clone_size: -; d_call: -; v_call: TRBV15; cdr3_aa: CATSRDRSAYGYTF; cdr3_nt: TGTGCCACCAGCAGAGACAGGTCGGCCTATGGCTACACCTTC
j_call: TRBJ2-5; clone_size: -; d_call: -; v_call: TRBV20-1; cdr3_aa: CSATNPTQGLQETQYF; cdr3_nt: TGCAGTGCTACAAACCCTACACAGGGCCTCCAAGAGACCCAGTACTTC
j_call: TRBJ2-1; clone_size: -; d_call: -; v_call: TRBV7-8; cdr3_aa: CASSLVAKNNEQFF; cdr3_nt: TGTGCCAGCAGCTTAGTGGCCAAGAACAATGAGCAGTTCTTC
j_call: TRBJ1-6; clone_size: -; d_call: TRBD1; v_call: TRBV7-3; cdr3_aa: CASSVGQGASPLHF; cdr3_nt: TGTGCCAGCAGCGTAGGACAGGGGGCCTCACCCCTCCACTTT
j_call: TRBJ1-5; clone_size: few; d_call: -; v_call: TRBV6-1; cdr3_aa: CASSEIGGRNQPQHF; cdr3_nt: TGTGCCAGCAGTGAAATAGGAGGGCGGAATCAGCCCCAGCATTTT
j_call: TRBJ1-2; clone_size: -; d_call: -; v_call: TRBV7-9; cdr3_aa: CASSLPGNYGYTF; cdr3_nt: TGTGCCAGCAGCTTACCCGGGAACTATGGCTACACCTTC
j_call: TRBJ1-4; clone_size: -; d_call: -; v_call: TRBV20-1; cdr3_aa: CSARVGEKLFF; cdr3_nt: TGCAGTGCTAGAGTCGGTGAAAAACTGTTTTTT
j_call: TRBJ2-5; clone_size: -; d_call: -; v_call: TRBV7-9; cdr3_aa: CASGAQGETQYF; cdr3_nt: TGTGCCAGCGGGGCCCAGGGAGAGACCCAGTACTTC
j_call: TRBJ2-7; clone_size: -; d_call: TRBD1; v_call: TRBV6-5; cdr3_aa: CASSYSTGAAYEQYF; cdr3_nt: TGTGCCAGCAGTTACTCGACAGGGGCTGCCTACGAGCAGTACTTC
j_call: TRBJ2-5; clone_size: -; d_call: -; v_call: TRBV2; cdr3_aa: CASMAGLGETQYF; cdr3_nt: TGTGCCAGCATGGCCGGGCTTGGGGAGACCCAGTACTTC
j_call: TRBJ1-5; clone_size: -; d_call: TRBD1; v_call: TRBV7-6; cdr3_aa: CASSQLTGGWGNQPQHF; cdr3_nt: TGTGCCAGCAGCCAACTAACAGGGGGCTGGGGCAATCAGCCCCAGCATTTT